The rows below give T cell receptor beta chains drawn from one sample of a study of T cell repertoires in cytomegalovirus infection. TCRdb called the reads again in MiXCR, with one record for every CDR3 protein. The sample consists of 300,000 to 400,000 distinct CDR3 sequences, around a tenth of them appearing once. The specimen was PBMCs. The receptors were sampled from a human donor in good health (CMV status not recorded). Some clones in this sample may be carry-over from other donors' samples. The CDR3 runs from the conserved cysteine through the conserved F or W. A D gene is named only where the DNA matches it firmly. The size of a clone is reported for some rows only, either as once, few or many, or as a class for expanded clones.

abundance: few; j_gene: TRBJ2-4; d_gene: TRBD2; v_gene: TRBV5-5; CDR3nt: TGTGCCAGCAGCTCAATAGCGGGGGGGCTGGGCATTCAGTACTTC; CDR3aa: CASSSIAGGLGIQYF
abundance: few; j_gene: TRBJ1-4; d_gene: .; v_gene: TRBV20-1; CDR3nt: TGCAGTGCTAGCCGGGACCGAAATGAAAAACTGTTTTTT; CDR3aa: CSASRDRNEKLFF
abundance: .; j_gene: TRBJ2-5; d_gene: .; v_gene: TRBV6-1; CDR3nt: TGTGCCAGCAGTGAAATCCGGCAAGAGACCCAGTACTTC; CDR3aa: CASSEIRQETQYF
abundance: few; j_gene: TRBJ2-7; d_gene: TRBD1; v_gene: TRBV7-8; CDR3nt: TGTGCCAGCAGCAGTGTACAGGGGGCCTACGAGCAGTACTTC; CDR3aa: CASSSVQGAYEQYF
abundance: few; j_gene: TRBJ1-5; d_gene: .; v_gene: TRBV7-9; CDR3nt: TGTGCCAGCACCCCGCAAGGGGATCAGCCCCAGCATTTT; CDR3aa: CASTPQGDQPQHF
abundance: .; j_gene: TRBJ2-2; d_gene: .; v_gene: TRBV19; CDR3nt: TGTGCGGCGCGGACGAGGGGACGGACCGGGGAGCTGTTTTTT; CDR3aa: CAARTRGRTGELFF
abundance: few; j_gene: TRBJ2-1; d_gene: .; v_gene: TRBV24-1; CDR3nt: TGTGCCACGAGCCACACAGGGAGCGGAGAGCAGTTCTTC; CDR3aa: CATSHTGSGEQFF
abundance: .; j_gene: TRBJ2-1; d_gene: .; v_gene: TRBV7-3; CDR3nt: TGTGCCAGCAGCTTAACGTATCGTGAGCAGTTCTTC; CDR3aa: CASSLTYREQFF
abundance: few; j_gene: TRBJ2-3; d_gene: .; v_gene: TRBV6-2/TRBV6-3; CDR3nt: TGTGCCAGCGCCCTCGTCAGATCGAAAGATACGCAGTATTTT; CDR3aa: CASALVRSKDTQYF
abundance: few; j_gene: TRBJ2-1; d_gene: TRBD2; v_gene: TRBV20-1; CDR3nt: TGCAGTGCTAGAGATAGCGGGCGGGAGAACCCCTACAATGAGCAGTTCTTC; CDR3aa: CSARDSGRENPYNEQFF
abundance: few; j_gene: TRBJ1-6; d_gene: TRBD1; v_gene: TRBV7-6; CDR3nt: TGTGCCAGCCAAGCGTCCTACAGGGGTGGGTCACCCCTCCACTTT; CDR3aa: CASQASYRGGSPLHF
abundance: many; j_gene: TRBJ2-3; d_gene: TRBD2; v_gene: TRBV6-2/TRBV6-3; CDR3nt: TGTGCCAGCCGAACGGCGGGAGAAACAGATACGCAGTATTTT; CDR3aa: CASRTAGETDTQYF
abundance: few; j_gene: TRBJ2-1; d_gene: .; v_gene: TRBV28; CDR3nt: TGTGCCAGCACCCCGACAGCCCCACAGGGCGTCAATGAGCAGTTCTTC; CDR3aa: CASTPTAPQGVNEQFF
abundance: .; j_gene: TRBJ2-7; d_gene: TRBD1; v_gene: TRBV4-2; CDR3nt: TGTGCCAGCAGCCATACAGGGGGCCCTACCTACGAGCAGTACTTC; CDR3aa: CASSHTGGPTYEQYF
abundance: many; j_gene: TRBJ2-2; d_gene: .; v_gene: TRBV25-1; CDR3nt: TGTGCCGGAGCCGTGCTACAAACCCTCCCTTCGAACACCGGGGAGCTGTTTTTT; CDR3aa: CAGAVLQTLPSNTGELFF
abundance: many; j_gene: TRBJ2-1; d_gene: TRBD2; v_gene: TRBV12-3/TRBV12-4; CDR3nt: TGTGCCAGCAGTTTCTTGGCGGGGGGGATTTTCAATGAGCAGTTCTTC; CDR3aa: CASSFLAGGIFNEQFF
abundance: .; j_gene: TRBJ2-7; d_gene: .; v_gene: TRBV7-2; CDR3nt: TGTGCCAGCAGCTGGGGGACCCGCTACGAGCAGTACTTC; CDR3aa: CASSWGTRYEQYF
abundance: many; j_gene: TRBJ1-5; d_gene: .; v_gene: TRBV7-9; CDR3nt: TGTGCCAGCAGCCGCGGAGGGTTGGGCAATCAGCCCCAGCATTTT; CDR3aa: CASSRGGLGNQPQHF
abundance: .; j_gene: TRBJ1-1; d_gene: .; v_gene: TRBV20-1; CDR3nt: TGCAGGGCAGGGGCGAAAGCTTTCTTT; CDR3aa: CRAGAKAFF
abundance: many; j_gene: TRBJ2-7; d_gene: TRBD2; v_gene: TRBV7-2; CDR3nt: TGTGCCAGCAGCGACCGCGGCAGAAACTTAGCGGGGAACCTCTACGAGCAGTACTTC; CDR3aa: CASSDRGRNLAGNLYEQYF
abundance: .; j_gene: TRBJ2-7; d_gene: .; v_gene: TRBV5-6; CDR3nt: TGTGCCAGCAGCTACTGGGGGTCCCCTAACTACGAGCAGTACTTC; CDR3aa: CASSYWGSPNYEQYF
abundance: .; j_gene: TRBJ2-2; d_gene: .; v_gene: TRBV2; CDR3nt: TGTGCCAGCAGTGAAGGGCTGCCACCGCCGGTTGGGGAGCTGTTTTTT; CDR3aa: CASSEGLPPPVGELFF
abundance: .; j_gene: TRBJ1-5; d_gene: .; v_gene: TRBV12-3/TRBV12-4; CDR3nt: TGTGCCAGCAGTTCACAGCCGAGCAATCAGCCCCAGCATTTT; CDR3aa: CASSSQPSNQPQHF
abundance: .; j_gene: TRBJ2-2; d_gene: .; v_gene: TRBV11-2; CDR3nt: TGTGCCAGCAGCCCTTGGCGTGTTGGTGGTCCGAACACCGGGGAGCTGTTTTTT; CDR3aa: CASSPWRVGGPNTGELFF
abundance: few; j_gene: TRBJ2-1; d_gene: .; v_gene: TRBV7-2; CDR3nt: TGTGCCAGCAGCTTAGTGAGGGGGTCTGAGCAGTTCTTC; CDR3aa: CASSLVRGSEQFF
abundance: few; j_gene: TRBJ2-5; d_gene: .; v_gene: TRBV28; CDR3nt: TGTGCCAGCAGTTTTCTCGCTCCAGAGACCCAGTACTTC; CDR3aa: CASSFLAPETQYF
abundance: many; j_gene: TRBJ1-2; d_gene: .; v_gene: TRBV20-1; CDR3nt: TGCAGTGCTAGAGGCAGGGCAATCAACTATGGCTACACCTTC; CDR3aa: CSARGRAINYGYTF
abundance: .; j_gene: TRBJ2-7; d_gene: TRBD2; v_gene: TRBV12-3/TRBV12-4; CDR3nt: TGTGCCAGCAGTTCGGGGACCAGCGGGGGGGAGTTCTACGAGCAGTACTTC; CDR3aa: CASSSGTSGGEFYEQYF
abundance: .; j_gene: TRBJ2-3; d_gene: TRBD2; v_gene: TRBV12-3/TRBV12-4; CDR3nt: TGTACCAGCAGCCTTGGACTAGCGGGAGCAGATACGCAGTATTTT; CDR3aa: CTSSLGLAGADTQYF
abundance: .; j_gene: TRBJ1-2; d_gene: .; v_gene: TRBV5-5; CDR3nt: TGTGCCAGCATCCACAGCGACTATGGCTACACCTTC; CDR3aa: CASIHSDYGYTF
abundance: many; j_gene: TRBJ1-1; d_gene: .; v_gene: TRBV20-1; CDR3nt: TGCAGTGCTAGAGATCCACACAGTTCTATGAACACTGAAGCTTTCTTT; CDR3aa: CSARDPHSSMNTEAFF